This TCR beta chain is drawn from a study of cytomegalovirus exposure and HLA in healthy donors. Points from the study as a whole: Serostatus for CMV was the only available immune exposure information. TCR beta chain V- and J-gene trimming was linked, in a later analysis, to a missense variant in DCLRE1C. TRBV6-2, TRBV6-3 and other indistinguishable V segments were excluded.

13 Jbeta primers and 60 Vbeta primers were used for the PCR. Profiled with immunoSEQ multiplex PCR; TCRdb holds only in-frame clones, not every one. The table shows some 130,000 clones, with roughly three quarters occurring only once. Looked up from germline, CDR1 is SGDLS and CDR2 is YYNGEE. Losses at the gene ends were 2 bases for V and 5 bases for J; bases not matched to a gene: 4. This CDR3 spans 14 amino acids. Concerning this clone: Its specificity is unknown.

The sequence was collected from a man between 25 and 39 years old in good health and CMV-seronegative. The chain has TRBV9 and TRBJ2-7, with 10 bases lining up with TRBD2. The sample comprised PBMCs. The CDR3 loop is CASSVGTSANEQYF. The CDR3 coding sequence is TGTGCCAGCAGCGTGGGGACTAGCGCCAACGAGCAGTACTTC. The entire variable domain, with the rest obtained from reference TRBV9 and TRBJ2-7, is as follows: DSGVTQTPKHLITATGQRVTLRCSPRSGDLSVYWYQQSLDQGLQFLIQYYNGEERAKGNILERFSAQQFPDLHSELNLSSLELGDSALYFCASSVGTSANEQYFGPGTRLTVT.